A single sample is the source of the 30 T cell receptor beta chains below, sequenced in a study of blood T cell repertoires in COVID-19 (dated by TCRdb to 2020 to 2022). Library preparation was by the immunoSEQ multiplex PCR assay. TCRdb took over this immuneACCESS table, retaining in-frame rearrangements with V and J assigned. Such tables are incomplete; in checked studies, under half of the missing clones stem from an unresolved V gene, and the remainder is unexplained. The sample has 250,000 to 300,000 clones on record, around 92% of them singletons. The ten top clones hold 1.5% to 2% of the sample. What was sequenced was PBMCs or T cells enriched from blood (not recorded which). These receptors were taken from a woman in her fifties or sixties who had recovered from COVID-19.

The CDR3 loop is CASSQETVSNEKLFF. The CDR3 region has the DNA TGTGCCAGCAGCCAAGAGACAGTCTCTAATGAAAAACTGTTTTTT. V and J are TRBV3-1 (or the pseudogene TRBV3-2) and TRBJ1-4; D is perhaps TRBD1 (5 bases). The germline CDR1 and CDR2 sequences are LGHDT and YNNKEL (reference sequence). V lost 0 bases to trimming and J lost 3 bases, with 8 bases between them. There are 15 residues in the CDR3.

As to this clone: Other DNA sequences in the sample encode the same CDR3. V usage is TRBV29-1 and J usage is TRBJ2-7; D is possibly TRBD2 (5 bases). The germline gives CDR1 SQVTM, CDR2 ANQGSEA. Trimming removed 4 bases from V and 4 bases from J, with 5 bases in between. The CDR3 loop spans 10 amino acids. The CDR3, as DNA: TGCAGCGTTGGAGGGTACGAGCAGTACTTC. Amino acid sequence: CSVGGYEQYF.

The chain carries TRBV3-1 (or the pseudogene TRBV3-2) and TRBJ2-7; possibly TRBD2 for D (6 bases). Germline V gives CDR1 LGHDT, CDR2 YNNKEL (reference sequence). The length of the CDR3 is 17 residues. The ends were cut back, 0 bases at V and 7 bases at J, with 22 bases in the middle. CDR3 residues: CASSQDDSDYLYGEQYF. The CDR3 region has the DNA TGTGCCAGCAGCCAAGATGATTCGGACTACCTGTACGGGGAGCAGTACTTC.

The rearrangement joins TRBV28 to TRBJ1-3, with D tentatively TRBD1 (5 bases). The CDR3 has 15 amino acids. V lost 2 bases and J lost 3, with 11 bases in between. CDR1 is MDHEN, CDR2 SYDVKM, per germline. CDR3 coding DNA: TGTGCCAGCAGTTTAGGGGGGGGTTTTGGAAACACCATATATTTT. Protein product: CASSLGGGFGNTIYF.

The J gene is TRBJ2-5, the V gene TRBV20-1; TRBD2 aligns across 9 bases. The CDR3 is 11 residues long. Per germline, CDR1 DFQATT and CDR2 SNEGSKA (reference sequence). Written as DNA, the CDR3 is TGCAGCGCGGGGGGGCGAGAGACCCAGTACTTC. It encodes CSAGGRETQYF.

The chain's CDR3 is CASSPGQGSDTQYF. CDR3 in DNA: TGTGCCAGCAGCCCTGGACAGGGATCAGATACGCAGTATTTT. This chain joins TRBV7-8 and TRBJ2-3, with TRBD1 matching 8 bases. This CDR3 region has 14 residues. Germline V gene lookup returns CDR1 SGHVS and CDR2 FQNEAQ. Trimming took 5 bases from V and 4 from J; bases not matched to a gene: 5.

V usage is TRBV19 and J usage is TRBJ1-2; D is perhaps TRBD1 (6 bases). V was pared by 5 bases and J by 8 bases, with 21 bases between. The CDR3 extends over 15 amino acids. Germline V gene lookup returns CDR1 LNHDA and CDR2 SQIVND (reference sequence). The CDR3 reads CASSARARTDGGYTF. CDR3 sequence (DNA): TGTGCCAGTAGTGCCCGTGCCCGGACAGATGGAGGCTACACCTTC. The full variable domain, its missing parts supplied by reference TRBV19 and TRBJ1-2, is DGGITQSPKYLFRKEGQNVTLSCEQNLNHDAMYWYRQDPGQGLRLIYYSQIVNDFQKGDIAEGYSVSREKKESFPLTVTSAQKNPTAFYLCASSARARTDGGYTFGSGTRLTVV.

The chain couples TRBV19 to TRBJ2-4; 7 bases fit TRBD1. The CDR3 is 13 amino acids. The V segment lost 7 bases and the J segment 9 bases; nucleotides outside the gene matches: 9. Germline-derived CDR1 and CDR2 are LNHDA and SQIVND (reference sequence). The CDR3 is CASMDRRRGIQYF. The DNA for the CDR3 is TGTGCCAGTATGGACAGGAGAAGGGGCATTCAGTACTTC. The whole variable domain, remainder taken from reference TRBV19 and TRBJ2-4, is DGGITQSPKYLFRKEGQNVTLSCEQNLNHDAMYWYRQDPGQGLRLIYYSQIVNDFQKGDIAEGYSVSREKKESFPLTVTSAQKNPTAFYLCASMDRRRGIQYFGAGTRLSVL.

V usage is TRBV11-2 and J usage is TRBJ1-4; TRBD1 is a possible D gene (6 bases). CDR1 and CDR2 from the germline V gene are SGHAT and FQNNGV. V was clipped by 4 bases and J by 13 bases, with 13 bases between them. This CDR3 is built from 12 residues. CDR3 sequence: CASSSGQRRLFF. The DNA of the CDR3 is TGTGCCAGCAGCTCCGGACAGCGTAGACTGTTTTTT.

This clone came up once. This chain links TRBV10-3 with TRBJ1-1; 9 nucleotides line up with TRBD1. The V gene's germline CDR1 is ENHRY and CDR2 SYGVKD. V trimming: 9 bases; J trimming: 1 base; junction bases outside the gene matches: 12. The CDR3 spans 16 residues. CDR3: CAIRTGQGGGNTEAFF. CDR3 DNA sequence: TGTGCCATTAGGACGGGACAGGGAGGAGGGAACACTGAAGCTTTCTTT.

The genes are TRBV6-5 and TRBJ2-1; D unclear. V was trimmed by 6 bases and J by 7 bases, leaving 10 bases between them. CDR1 is MNHEY, CDR2 SVGAGI, per germline. The CDR3 has 12 amino acids. DNA for the CDR3: TGTGCCAGCAGCGCCGGAGTAAATGAGCAGTTCTTC. This translates into CASSAGVNEQFF.

This rearrangement joins TRBV28 to TRBJ1-6; D ambiguous. V gave up 3 bases and J gave up 9 bases, with 9 bases separating them. CDR3 length equals 13 residues. Germline V CDR1 and CDR2: MDHEN, SYDVKM. As DNA, the CDR3 is TGTGCCAGCAGTTTCGATAGCTCTTCACCCCTCCACTTT. This codes for CASSFDSSSPLHF. Filled out from reference TRBV28 and TRBJ1-6, the complete variable domain reads DVKVTQSSRYLVKRTGEKVFLECVQDMDHENMFWYRQDPGLGLRLIYFSYDVKMKEKGDIPEGYSVSREKKERFSLILESASTNQTSMYLCASSFDSSSPLHFGNGTRLTVT.

The rearrangement joins TRBV9 to TRBJ1-1; D might be TRBD1 (5 bases). The CDR3 has 13 amino acids. Germline CDR1 reads SGDLS; CDR2 reads YYNGEE. Trimming removed 4 bases from V and 7 bases from J, with 14 bases in between. The CDR3: CASSKTAQDEAFF. The CDR3 DNA is TGTGCCAGCAGCAAGACAGCCCAGGATGAAGCTTTCTTT.

J is TRBJ1-2 and V is TRBV6-2 or TRBV6-3; possibly TRBD1 for D (6 bases). Germline V gene lookup returns CDR1 MNHEY and CDR2 SVGEGT. Deletions cut 3 bases from V and 4 bases from J, with 12 bases between. This CDR3 spans 14 amino acids. This chain's CDR3 is CASSYRDRPYGYTF. CDR3 in DNA: TGTGCCAGCAGTTATAGAGACAGGCCCTATGGCTACACCTTC.

This chain uses TRBV28 with TRBJ1-5; TRBD1 matches at 12 bases. The CDR3 spans 18 residues. The V and J ends lost 5 bases and 1 base, in that order; junction bases with no gene match: 9. Germline-derived CDR1 and CDR2 are MDHEN and SYDVKM. The CDR3 nucleotides read TGTGCCAGCAGTACCTCCGGGACAGGGGGCGGGAGCAATCAGCCCCAGCATTTT. It translates to CASSTSGTGGGSNQPQHF. Full variable domain (outside the CDR3, taken from reference TRBV28 and TRBJ1-5): DVKVTQSSRYLVKRTGEKVFLECVQDMDHENMFWYRQDPGLGLRLIYFSYDVKMKEKGDIPEGYSVSREKKERFSLILESASTNQTSMYLCASSTSGTGGGSNQPQHFGDGTRLSIL.

The chain employs TRBV5-4 and TRBJ1-3; 7 nucleotides match TRBD1. In germline, CDR1 is SGHNT, CDR2 YYREEE (reference sequence). The V gene end was trimmed by 4 bases and the J gene end by 4 bases; junction bases not matched to a gene: 5. The CDR3 is 14 amino acids. The CDR3 DNA sequence: TGTGCCAGCAGCCCGGGACAGCTCGGAAACACCATATATTTT. It translates to CASSPGQLGNTIYF.

V and J are TRBV28 and TRBJ1-2; D is perhaps TRBD1 (6 bases). V lost 4 bases to trimming and J lost 7 bases, with 16 bases between them. CDR1 is MDHEN and CDR2 is SYDVKM in the germline V gene. This CDR3 has 14 residues. The CDR3 DNA reads TGTGCCAGCAGTTCACATGACAGGAGCGGTGGCTACACCTTC. This sequence encodes CASSSHDRSGGYTF.

The chain couples TRBV2 to TRBJ2-7; D gene ambiguous. The V and J ends lost 1 base and 9 bases respectively, with 7 bases between them. This CDR3 region has 11 residues. Germline values: CDR1 SNHLY, CDR2 FYNNEI. CDR3 protein: CASSEEFGQYF. DNA for the CDR3: TGTGCCAGCAGTGAAGAATTCGGGCAGTACTTC.

This clone was seen a handful of times. The CDR3 DNA reads TGTGCCTGGAGTCGACAGGCGTATGGAAACACCATATATTTT. It translates to CAWSRQAYGNTIYF. The V and J genes are TRBV30 and TRBJ1-3; maybe TRBD1 (6 bases). Germline V gene sequence: CDR1 GTSNPN, CDR2 SVGIG (reference sequence). Trimming shortened V by 2 bases and J by 3 bases, and 11 bases separated the two germline ends. This CDR3 is 14 amino acids long.

This chain links TRBV6-5 with TRBJ1-1, with TRBD1 as a possible D gene (5 bases). The length of the CDR3 is 15 residues. V dropped 6 bases and J dropped 5 bases, with 19 bases sitting between them. CDR1 is MNHEY and CDR2 is SVGAGI in the germline V gene. The CDR3, as DNA: TGTGCCAGCAGGGGGGGGAGGGGAGGAGAAACTGAAGCTTTCTTT. This gives the protein CASRGGRGGETEAFF.

The CDR3 is CASSLSTILADPTDTQYF. CDR3 sequence (DNA): TGTGCCAGCAGTTTATCAACAATCCTAGCGGACCCCACAGATACGCAGTATTTT. The V call is TRBV28, the J call TRBJ2-3; TRBD2 agrees at 7 bases. Losses at the gene ends were 1 base for V and 2 bases for J; bases not matched to a gene: 12. CDR3 length: 18 residues. Per germline, CDR1 MDHEN and CDR2 SYDVKM.

This rearrangement joins TRBV27 to TRBJ1-5; 7 bases are shared with TRBD1. Germline V gives CDR1 MNHEY, CDR2 SMNVEV (reference sequence). V gave up 5 bases and J gave up 7 bases; unmatched junction bases: 8. The CDR3 length is 14 residues. CDR3 coding DNA: TGTGCCAGCAGTGGGGGACAGTACGGACAGCCCCAGCATTTT. This sequence encodes CASSGGQYGQPQHF.

In the case of this clone: Other DNA sequences from this sample encode an identical CDR3 as well. The V gene is TRBV2, the J gene TRBJ1-1; D is ambiguous. Germline V lookup: CDR1 SNHLY, CDR2 FYNNEI. Deletions cut 5 bases from V and 2 bases from J, with 9 bases between. This CDR3 is 13 amino acids long. The CDR3 DNA follows: TGTGCCAGCAGTTTCACAGAAAACACTGAAGCTTTCTTT. This encodes CASSFTENTEAFF.

V and J are TRBV5-8 and TRBJ2-7; 8 nucleotides align to TRBD1. With V trimmed by 1 base and J by 0 bases, 3 bases remained unmatched. The germline V gene encodes CDR1 SGHTS and CDR2 YDEGEE. The CDR3 is 15 residues long. The CDR3 DNA follows: TGTGCCAGCAGCTTGCCGGGACAGGACTCCTACGAGCAGTACTTC. It specifies CASSLPGQDSYEQYF.

The gene calls are TRBV6-5 and TRBJ1-5; tentative D call: TRBD1 (6 bases). In germline, CDR1 is MNHEY, CDR2 SVGAGI. CDR3 length: 14 amino acids. Trimming pared 6 bases from V and 5 bases from J, leaving 14 bases between. The CDR3 spells CASSRDTNYQPQHF. In DNA form, the CDR3 reads TGTGCCAGCAGCCGGGACACAAATTATCAGCCCCAGCATTTT.

The chain has TRBV2 and TRBJ1-2; 7 bases are shared with TRBD1. The CDR3 runs to 13 residues. CDR1 and CDR2 (germline): SNHLY, FYNNEI. J lost 4 bases, V lost 5 bases, and 4 bases had no gene match. The CDR3: CASSKGQFYGYTF. CDR3 DNA sequence: TGTGCCAGCAGTAAGGGACAGTTCTATGGCTACACCTTC.

This chain joins TRBV7-9 and TRBJ2-7; D might be TRBD2 (6 bases). CDR1 SEHNR and CDR2 FQNEAQ come from the germline V gene (reference sequence). Trimming cost V 5 bases and J 2 bases, with 13 bases left between them. The CDR3 sequence is 14 residues long. DNA of the CDR3: TGTGCCAGCAGCCGACTAGTAGAGCCCTACGAGCAGTACTTC. Translation: CASSRLVEPYEQYF.

J is TRBJ2-3 and V is TRBV5-1, with 16 bases identical to TRBD2. J was trimmed by 6 bases and V by 4 bases; bases with no gene match: 8. Per germline, CDR1 SGHRS and CDR2 YFSETQ. The CDR3 covers 17 residues. Here the CDR3 DNA reads TGCGCCAGCAGCGGAGGGACTAGCGGGGGGGCTTGGGATACGCAGTATTTT. Protein sequence: CASSGGTSGGAWDTQYF. The full variable domain, its missing parts supplied by reference TRBV5-1 and TRBJ2-3, is KAGVTQTPRYLIKTRGQQVTLSCSPISGHRSVSWYQQTPGQGLQFLFEYFSETQRNKGNFPGRFSGRQFSNSRSEMNVSTLELGDSALYLCASSGGTSGGAWDTQYFGPGTRLTVL.

The rearrangement joins TRBV24-1 to TRBJ2-1; D is perhaps TRBD2 (6 bases). The germline V gene encodes CDR1 KGHDR and CDR2 SFDVKD. The CDR3 has 15 amino acids. V was clipped by 2 bases and J by 10 bases, with 17 bases between them. CDR3 bases: TGTGCCACCAGTGATTATGGGGAGACGGGGAGGGAGCAGTTCTTC. This sequence encodes CATSDYGETGREQFF.

This clone was found once. The gene calls are TRBV5-1 and TRBJ2-3, with 12 bases identical to TRBD2. The ends lost 4 bases at V and 5 bases at J; junction bases unmatched: 8. CDR1 and CDR2 (germline): SGHRS, YFSETQ. The CDR3 is 16 residues long. As DNA, the CDR3 is TGCGCCAGCAGCCCTAGCGGGAGGGCCCTCAGAGATACGCAGTATTTT. Its translation is CASSPSGRALRDTQYF.